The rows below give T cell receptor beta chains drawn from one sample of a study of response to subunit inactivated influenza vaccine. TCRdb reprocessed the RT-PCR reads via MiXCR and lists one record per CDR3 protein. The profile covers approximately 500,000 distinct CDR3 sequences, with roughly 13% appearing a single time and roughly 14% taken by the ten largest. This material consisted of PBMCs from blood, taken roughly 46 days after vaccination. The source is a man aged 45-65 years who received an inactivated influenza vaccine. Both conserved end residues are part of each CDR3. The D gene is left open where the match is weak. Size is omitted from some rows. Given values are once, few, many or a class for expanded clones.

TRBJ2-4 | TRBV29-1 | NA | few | TGCAGCGTTGTGCAGGACGGAAACATTCAGTACTTC | CSVVQDGNIQYF
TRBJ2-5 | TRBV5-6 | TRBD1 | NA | TGTGCCAGCAGCTTCCTGACAGGGGGCCTAGAGACCCAGTACTTC | CASSFLTGGLETQYF
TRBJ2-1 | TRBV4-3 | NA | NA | TGCGCCAGCAGCCAAGCTAGGACGGACGGGGACAATGAGCAGTTCTTC | CASSQARTDGDNEQFF
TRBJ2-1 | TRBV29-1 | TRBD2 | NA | TGCAGCGTTGCACTAGCGGGAGTCCATGAGCAGTTCTTC | CSVALAGVHEQFF
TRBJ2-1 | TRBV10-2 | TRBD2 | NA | TGCGCCAGCAGGGGGATAGCGGGGGATGACAATGAGCAGTTCTTC | CASRGIAGDDNEQFF
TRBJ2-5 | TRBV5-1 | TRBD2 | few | TGCGCCAGCAGCCCTACGGGACTAGCGGGAGTTCGAGTGCGAGAGACCCAGTACTTC | CASSPTGLAGVRVRETQYF
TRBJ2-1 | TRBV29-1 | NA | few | TGCAGCGTTGAAAACAGATACAATGAGCAGTTCTTC | CSVENRYNEQFF
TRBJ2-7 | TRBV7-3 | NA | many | TGTGCCAGCAGCTTACAGGCAGGAAAATACGAGCAGTACTTC | CASSLQAGKYEQYF
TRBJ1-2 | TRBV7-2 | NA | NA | TGTGCCAGCAGCTTACAGGGGAGGGACTATGGCTACACCTTC | CASSLQGRDYGYTF
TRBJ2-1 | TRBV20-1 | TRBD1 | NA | TGCAGTGCTAGACAAATTCGACAGGGAGATTACAATGAGCAGTTCTTC | CSARQIRQGDYNEQFF
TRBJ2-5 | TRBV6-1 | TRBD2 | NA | TGTGCCAGCAGTATTGCGGGGGGGCCGCAGGAGACCCAGTACTTC | CASSIAGGPQETQYF
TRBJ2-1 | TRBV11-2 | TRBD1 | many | TGTGCCAGCACCGGGACAGGGGGCTACAATGAGCAGTTCTTC | CASTGTGGYNEQFF
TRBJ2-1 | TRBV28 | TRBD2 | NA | TGTGCCAGCAGTTTAGCTCGCGGACTAGCGATCCCCTACAATGAGCAGTTCTTC | CASSLARGLAIPYNEQFF
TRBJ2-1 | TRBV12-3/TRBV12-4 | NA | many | TGTGCCAGCAGTTTAGGTTGGGGGAGTTCGAATGAGCAGTTCTTC | CASSLGWGSSNEQFF
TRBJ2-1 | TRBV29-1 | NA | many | TGCAGCGTTGATAAAGGCCTAGTAGCGGCCGAATACAATGAGCAGTTCTTC | CSVDKGLVAAEYNEQFF
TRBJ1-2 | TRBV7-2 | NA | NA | TGTGCCAGCAGCTTAGAGGTTACCTATGGCTACACCTTC | CASSLEVTYGYTF
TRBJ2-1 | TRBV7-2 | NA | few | TGTGCCAGCAGCTTCCAGTATGGGAGGTCCTACAATGAGCAGTTCTTC | CASSFQYGRSYNEQFF
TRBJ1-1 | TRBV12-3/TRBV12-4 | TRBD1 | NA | TGTGCCAGCAGTTTAGCGCGGACAGGGAGGACGAACACTGAAGCTTTCTTT | CASSLARTGRTNTEAFF
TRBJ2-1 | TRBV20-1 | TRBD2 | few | TGCAGTGCTAGAGAAGGCCTAGCGGGAGGGCCCCACAATGAGCAGTTCTTC | CSAREGLAGGPHNEQFF
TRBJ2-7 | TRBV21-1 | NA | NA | TGTGCCAGCAGGATGGGACAGCTAACCACCTACGAGCAGTACTTC | CASRMGQLTTYEQYF
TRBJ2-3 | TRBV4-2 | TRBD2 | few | TGTGCCAGCAGCCAAGTGGGAACCGGGACTAGCGGGATTGGGCAGTATTTT | CASSQVGTGTSGIGQYF
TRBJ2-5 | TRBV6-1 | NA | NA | TGTGCCAGCAAGACCACAGGGACTTACGAGACCCAGTACTTC | CASKTTGTYETQYF
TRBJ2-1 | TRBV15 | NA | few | TGTGCCACCAGCAGAGATCAGACCCTCAGGGTTTCCTACAATGAGCAGTTCTTC | CATSRDQTLRVSYNEQFF
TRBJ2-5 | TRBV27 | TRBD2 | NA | TGTGCCAGCAGTAAAGGACTAGCGGGTAGTAGGGAGACCCAGTACTTC | CASSKGLAGSRETQYF
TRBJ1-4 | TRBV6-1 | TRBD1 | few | TGTGCCAGCAGTACCCGGGACAGGGGGCTCGGAAAACTGTTTTTT | CASSTRDRGLGKLFF
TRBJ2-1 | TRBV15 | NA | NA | TGTGCCACCAGCGCAGGGGTTAGGGATGAGCAGTTCTTC | CATSAGVRDEQFF
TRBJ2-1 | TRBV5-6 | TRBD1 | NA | TGTGCCAGCAGCCTTCTCCGGGACAGGGCCCATGAGCAGTTCTTC | CASSLLRDRAHEQFF
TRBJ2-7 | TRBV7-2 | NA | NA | TGTGCCAGCAGCTTAGGCCCCGACAGTTTCTGCGAGCAGTACTTC | CASSLGPDSFCEQYF
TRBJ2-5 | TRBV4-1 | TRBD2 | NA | TGCGCCAGCACCACAAGATTGCAGCGGGGGGGCCGAGAGACCCAGTACTTC | CASTTRLQRGGRETQYF
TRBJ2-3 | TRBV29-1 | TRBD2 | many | TGCAGCGTTGCCAGCGGGAGTCGGACAGATACGCAGTATTTT | CSVASGSRTDTQYF
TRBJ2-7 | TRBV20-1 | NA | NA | TGCAGTGCTAGAGACCAGACAGTTCCGGCCCACGAGCAGTACTTC | CSARDQTVPAHEQYF
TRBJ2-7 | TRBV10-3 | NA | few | TGTGCCATCAGTCATGCCCGGACGGGACCCTACGAGCAGTACTTC | CAISHARTGPYEQYF
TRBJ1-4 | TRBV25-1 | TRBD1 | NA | TGTGCCAGCAGTGATGGGGACAGGGGCTTATCTAATGAAAAACTGTTTTTT | CASSDGDRGLSNEKLFF
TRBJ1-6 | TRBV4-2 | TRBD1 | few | TGTGCCAGCAGCCAAGAAGGTGTGCGGACAGGCAATAATTCACCCCTCCACTTT | CASSQEGVRTGNNSPLHF
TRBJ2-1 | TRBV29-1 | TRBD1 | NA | TGCAGCGTTGAAAGGGGGCAGGGGGTCGGCGAGCAGTTCTTC | CSVERGQGVGEQFF
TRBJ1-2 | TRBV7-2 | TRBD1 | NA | TGTGCCAGCAGCTTAGGGGGGACAGGGGTGAATGGCTACACCTTC | CASSLGGTGVNGYTF
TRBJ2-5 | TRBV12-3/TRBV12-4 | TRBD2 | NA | TGTGCCAGCAGTTCTGGGACTAGGGTACTGACCCAGTACTTC | CASSSGTRVLTQYF
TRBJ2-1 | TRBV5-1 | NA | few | TGCGCCAGCAGTATGGGGGAGGCCTTCTACAATGAGCAGTTCTTC | CASSMGEAFYNEQFF
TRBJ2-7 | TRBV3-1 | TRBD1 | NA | TGTGCCAGCAGCCAAGGCCCGACAGGGTTCGGGTTCGAGCAGTACTTC | CASSQGPTGFGFEQYF
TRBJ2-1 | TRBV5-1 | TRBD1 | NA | TGCGCCAGCAGCAAGAAAGACAGGGGGCGTTCCTACAATGAGCAGTTCTTC | CASSKKDRGRSYNEQFF
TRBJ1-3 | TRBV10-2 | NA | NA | TGCGCCAGCAGTGGGCTAGCTGGAAACACCATATATTTT | CASSGLAGNTIYF